These 20 T cell receptor beta chains were all obtained from the same sample, sequenced in a study of T cells and Merkel cell carcinoma outcomes. Assay used: immunoSEQ multiplex PCR; TCRdb lists only in-frame clones, some missing. The table has roughly 4,000 clones, almost 95% seen once; the top ten hold 1.7%. The sequenced sample consisted of tumor tissue from Merkel cell carcinoma. These receptors were collected from a human donor with Merkel cell carcinoma.

The V gene is TRBV5-6, the J gene TRBJ1-1, with a weak D call TRBD1 (5 bases). Per germline, CDR1 SGHDT and CDR2 YYEEEE. V lost 3 bases, J lost 4 bases, and 13 bases lay in between. This CDR3 is built from 14 residues. The CDR3 loop reads CASSWGGRVTEAFF. DNA of the CDR3: TGTGCCAGCAGCTGGGGGGGTAGGGTCACTGAAGCTTTCTTT. The whole variable domain, remainder taken from reference TRBV5-6 and TRBJ1-1, is DAGVTQSPTHLIKTRGQQVTLRCSPKSGHDTVSWYQQALGQGPQFIFQYYEEEERQRGNFPDRFSGHQFPNYSSELNVNALLLGDSALYLCASSWGGRVTEAFFGQGTRLTVV.

The CDR3 region is CASSQNGQGYNEQFF. CDR3 nucleotides: TGCGCCAGCAGCCAAAATGGACAGGGTTACAATGAGCAGTTCTTC. The chain recombines TRBV5-1 with TRBJ2-1; 8 bases match TRBD1. The CDR3 spans 15 residues. Germline V lookup: CDR1 SGHRS, CDR2 YFSETQ. The V segment lost 4 bases and the J segment 4 bases; nucleotides outside the gene matches: 7.

In its sample, this clone was seen a few times. The chain links TRBV4-2 to TRBJ1-2; D call uncertain. The CDR3 has 12 amino acids. V dropped 0 bases and J dropped 9 bases, with 8 bases sitting between them. CDR1 is LGHNA and CDR2 is YNFKEQ in the germline V gene. Written as DNA, the CDR3 is TGTGCCAGCAGCCAAGAGAACGGGCGCTACACCTTC. It specifies CASSQENGRYTF.

The table lists this clone with a count of one. This chain uses TRBV5-1 with TRBJ2-3; D is unclear. The CDR3 consists of 15 residues. V was pared by 7 bases and J by 4 bases, with 19 bases between. Germline lookup yields CDR1 SGHRS and CDR2 YFSETQ. CDR3 DNA sequence: TGCGCCAGCTCGGCAGGATCGTTCTCCCCAGATACGCAGTATTTT. Translation gives CASSAGSFSPDTQYF.

This chain connects TRBV4-3 to TRBJ2-7, with 9 positions matching TRBD1. Germline values: CDR1 LGHNA, CDR2 YSLEER. The J segment lost 5 bases and the V segment lost 1 base, leaving 6 bases of the junction unmatched. The CDR3 sequence is 15 residues long. In DNA, the CDR3 is TGCGCCAGCAGCCAAGCCCCGGGACAGGGTAACGAGCAGTACTTC. This codes for CASSQAPGQGNEQYF.

This chain uses TRBV19 with TRBJ1-1, with 7 bases lining up with TRBD1. The CDR3 runs 13 residues. J was trimmed by 8 bases and V by 4 bases; bases with no gene match: 7. In germline, CDR1 is LNHDA, CDR2 SQIVND (reference sequence). The CDR3 here is CASSRTGEIEAFF. The CDR3 DNA follows: TGTGCCAGTAGTAGGACAGGCGAGATCGAAGCTTTCTTT.

The chain couples TRBV5-1 to TRBJ1-1; TRBD1 might be the D (6 bases). This CDR3 has 14 amino acids. V was trimmed by 6 bases and J by 6 bases, leaving 18 bases between them. Germline CDR1 SGHRS, CDR2 YFSETQ. CDR3 coding DNA: TGCGCCAGCACCCGGGGGGCTTCTCCGGCTGAAGCTTTCTTT. Its protein product is CASTRGASPAEAFF.

The chain has TRBV5-4 and TRBJ1-4; D remains unclear. This CDR3 has 14 residues. CDR1 is SGHNT, CDR2 YYREEE, per germline (reference sequence). Trimming took off 0 bases at V and 0 bases at J, with 3 bases between the two ends. Written as DNA, the CDR3 is TGTGCCAGCAGCTTGGGAGCAACTAATGAAAAACTGTTTTTT. Amino acids: CASSLGATNEKLFF.

The chain uses TRBV5-5 and TRBJ2-1, with D maybe TRBD2 (5 bases). CDR3 length: 16 amino acids. V dropped 4 bases and J dropped 7 bases, with 21 bases sitting between them. Germline CDR1 SGHKS, CDR2 YYEKEE (reference sequence). The CDR3 is CASSTLADPTPNEQFF. Written as DNA, the CDR3 is TGTGCCAGCAGCACCCTAGCTGACCCTACCCCGAATGAGCAGTTCTTC.

The chain recombines TRBV6-5 with TRBJ2-7; D uncertain. Germline V CDR1 and CDR2: MNHEY, SVGAGI. The CDR3 runs 12 residues. Trimming pared 6 bases from V and 6 bases from J, leaving 12 bases between. In DNA, the CDR3 is TGTGCCAGCAGGCCCAACCGGTTCGAGCAGTACTTC. It specifies CASRPNRFEQYF.

This chain links TRBV19 with TRBJ2-2; the D gene is possibly TRBD2 (7 bases). V gave up 6 bases and J gave up 3 bases, with 17 bases separating them. Germline V gives CDR1 LNHDA, CDR2 SQIVND (reference sequence). The CDR3 consists of 16 residues. This CDR3 reads CASSWRGLPYTGELFF. The DNA of the CDR3 is TGTGCCAGTAGCTGGCGGGGGCTCCCCTACACCGGGGAGCTGTTTTTT.

This clone was recorded once. The CDR3 loop is CASSSPRGYTF. CDR3 coding DNA: TGTGCCAGCAGTTCCCCCCGAGGCTACACCTTC. The V gene is TRBV28, the J gene TRBJ1-2; no clear D gene. The ends were cut back, 4 bases at V and 8 bases at J, with 8 bases in the middle. This CDR3 has 11 residues. The germline V gene has CDR1 MDHEN and CDR2 SYDVKM.

This sequence joins TRBV19 and TRBJ1-5; D gene ambiguous. Trimming pared 3 bases from V and 3 bases from J, leaving 15 bases between. The CDR3 has 16 amino acids. Per germline, CDR1 LNHDA and CDR2 SQIVND (reference sequence). The CDR3: CASSMSPGLVNQPQHF. CDR3 DNA sequence: TGTGCCAGTAGTATGTCTCCGGGGTTGGTCAATCAGCCCCAGCATTTT.

The chain carries TRBV7-3 and TRBJ2-2; the match to TRBD2 covers 12 bases. CDR1 is SGHTA, CDR2 FQGTGA, per germline. The length of the CDR3 is 15 residues. The junction had 2 bases not matched to a gene; V was cut back by 1 base and J by 8 bases. The CDR3 is CASSLRTSGMGELFF. CDR3 sequence (DNA): TGTGCCAGCAGCTTAAGGACTAGCGGGATGGGGGAGCTGTTTTTT.

This clone was found once. V is TRBV6-4 and J is TRBJ1-1; the match to TRBD1 covers 8 bases. CDR3 length equals 13 residues. CDR1 and CDR2 (germline): MRHNA, SNTAGT. V was clipped by 5 bases and J by 5 bases; unmatched bases: 4. DNA for the CDR3: TGTGCCAGCAGTCAACACAGGGGGACTGAAGCTTTCTTT. Protein: CASSQHRGTEAFF.

This chain connects TRBV2 to TRBJ2-2, with a possible D match to TRBD2 (5 bases). Trimming cost V 11 bases and J 5 bases, with 12 bases left between them. CDR3 length: 12 residues. Germline loops: CDR1 SNHLY, CDR2 FYNNEI. CDR3 nucleotides: TGTGCCTCTCACCGGGGTACCGGGGAGCTGTTTTTT. Translating gives CASHRGTGELFF.

The chain is built from TRBV19 and TRBJ2-7; D gene uncertain. This CDR3 has 16 amino acids. The V end lost 5 bases, the J end lost 2 bases, and 19 bases lay between the germline ends. The germline CDR1 and CDR2 sequences are LNHDA and SQIVND (reference sequence). The CDR3 sequence: CASSPRPTPGPYEQYF. The DNA of the CDR3 is TGTGCCAGTAGTCCTCGACCGACGCCAGGACCCTACGAGCAGTACTTC.

Turning to this clone: Within the sample, other DNA sequences also encode this same CDR3. CDR3 protein: CASTGGDRVYQPQHF. The CDR3, as DNA: TGTGCCAGCACTGGGGGGGACAGGGTTTATCAGCCCCAGCATTTT. The genes are TRBV28 and TRBJ1-5; TRBD1 agrees at 9 bases. The germline CDR1 and CDR2 sequences are MDHEN and SYDVKM. The junction had 9 bases not matched to a gene; V was cut back by 7 bases and J by 5 bases. The CDR3 is made up of 15 amino acids.

The J gene is TRBJ1-2, the V gene TRBV11-2; 7 bases map to TRBD1. This CDR3 spans 13 amino acids. Germline CDR1 reads SGHAT; CDR2 reads FQNNGV. J lost 8 bases, V lost 3 bases, and 6 bases had no gene match. The CDR3 reads CASSFRGKEGYTF. The CDR3 DNA follows: TGTGCCAGCAGCTTCAGGGGGAAGGAAGGCTACACCTTC. The full variable domain, rest sourced from reference TRBV11-2 and TRBJ1-2, is EAGVAQSPRYKIIEKRQSVAFWCNPISGHATLYWYQQILGQGPKLLIQFQNNGVVDDSQLPKDRFSAERLKGVDSTLKIQPAKLEDSAVYLCASSFRGKEGYTFGSGTRLTVV.

This clone was seen once. This rearrangement joins TRBV20-1 to TRBJ2-7; D gene uncertain. The CDR3 is made up of 11 amino acids. V gave up 3 bases and J gave up 1 base, with 4 bases separating them. Germline V gene sequence: CDR1 DFQATT, CDR2 SNEGSKA (reference sequence). The CDR3: CSARVSYEQYF. CDR3 DNA sequence: TGCAGTGCTAGGGTTTCCTACGAGCAGTACTTC.